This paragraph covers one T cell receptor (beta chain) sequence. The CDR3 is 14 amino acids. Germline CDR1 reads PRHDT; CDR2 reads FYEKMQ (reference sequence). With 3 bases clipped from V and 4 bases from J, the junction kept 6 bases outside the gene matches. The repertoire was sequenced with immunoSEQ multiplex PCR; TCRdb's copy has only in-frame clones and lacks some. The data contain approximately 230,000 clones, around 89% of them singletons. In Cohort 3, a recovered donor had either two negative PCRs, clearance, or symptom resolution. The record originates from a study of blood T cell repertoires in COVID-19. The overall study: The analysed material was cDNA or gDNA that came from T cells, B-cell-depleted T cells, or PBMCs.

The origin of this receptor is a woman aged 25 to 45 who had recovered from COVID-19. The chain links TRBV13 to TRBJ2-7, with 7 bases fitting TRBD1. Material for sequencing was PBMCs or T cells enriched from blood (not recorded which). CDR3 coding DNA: TGTGCCAGCAGCTTGTGGGACAGCAATTACGAGCAGTACTTC. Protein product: CASSLWDSNYEQYF. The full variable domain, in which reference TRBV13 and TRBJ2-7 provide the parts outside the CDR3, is AAGVIQSPRHLIKEKRETATLKCYPIPRHDTVYWYQQGPGQDPQFLISFYEKMQSDKGSIPDRFSAQQFSDYHSELNMSSLELGDSALYFCASSLWDSNYEQYFGPGTRLTVT.